The text below deals with one TCR beta chain. Its antigen is not identified. The source of the sample is a study of shared clonotypes between healthy human individuals. Study-level results: The study generally estimated greater richness for naive than memory subsets. Approximately 4.6% of naive CD4 clonotypes were shared across a handful of donors.

Per the germline V gene, CDR1 is MNHEY and CDR2 is SVGAGI. The CDR3 has 15 residues. The V and J ends lost 3 bases and 1 base, in that order; junction bases with no gene match: 6. The naive CD8 population came from CD45RO-negative cells selected for CCR7, without terminally differentiated effector memory CD45RA+ cells. Donors included only healthy HIV-negative adults lacking recent acute infections or vaccinations. Assay: immunoSEQ multiplex PCR; the TCRdb copy retains only in-frame clones and omits some. The table includes 1.5 million to 2.5 million clones, roughly 95% detected once. V is TRBV6-5 and J is TRBJ2-7; 7 bases agree with TRBD1. The sample comprised naive CD8+ T cells sorted from blood. The sequence came from a man younger than 35 in good health. CDR3 in amino acids: CASSYTGEWSYEQYF. DNA for the CDR3: TGTGCCAGCAGTTATACAGGGGAGTGGTCCTACGAGCAGTACTTC.